This TCR beta chain stems from a study of CD8 T cells in Susac syndrome. Negative magnetic isolation gave CD8+ and CD4+ cells; FACS enriched CD8+ TEMRA. With random hexamers, about 0.5 to 1 ug RNA was reverse transcribed. TCRdb used MiXCR to reprocess the immunoSEQ multiplex PCR reads, holding one entry per CDR3 protein. The sample comprises around 130,000 distinct CDR3 sequences, 85% to 95% of which are singletons, and about 0.098% rests with the top ten. Looked up from germline, CDR1 is LGHDT and CDR2 is YNNKEL (reference sequence). V shed 2 bases and J shed 6 bases, with 3 bases lying between them. This CDR3 region has 11 residues.

The chain is built from TRBV3-1 and TRBJ2-3; D gene unclear. The sequence derives from a human donor in good health. Sequencing was carried out using CD4+ T cells from PBMCs. CDR3 in amino acids: CASSQWDTQYF. The DNA for the CDR3 is TGTGCCAGCAGCCAATGGGATACGCAGTATTTT.